A single sample is the source of the 8 T cell receptor beta chains below, sequenced in a study of technical replicates of blood from a few donors. The method was immunoSEQ multiplex PCR; TCRdb's version includes in-frame clones alone and lacks a portion of them. The repertoire includes some 83,000 clones, more than 90% of them detected once, and about 0.23% sits in the top ten. Specimen: T cells isolated from PBMCs. These receptors originate from a human donor in good health.

CDR3 DNA sequence: TGTGCCAGCAGCTTAGTAGGACTAGCGGGGGGCCGCTCCTACAATGAGCAGTTCTTC. This sequence encodes CASSLVGLAGGRSYNEQFF. V gene TRBV11-3 combines with J gene TRBJ2-1, with TRBD2 matching 14 bases. CDR3 length: 19 residues. The germline CDR1 and CDR2 sequences are SGHNT and YENEEA. Trimming took 1 base from V and 0 from J; bases not matched to a gene: 5.

The rearrangement links TRBV6-5 to TRBJ2-2, with TRBD2 as a possible D gene (5 bases). Germline values: CDR1 MNHEY, CDR2 SVGAGI. The length of the CDR3 is 15 residues. Trimming pared 0 bases from V and 5 bases from J, leaving 10 bases between. In DNA, the CDR3 is TGTGCCAGCAGTTACTCGAGGGCGCCGACCGGGGAGCTGTTTTTT. Translated: CASSYSRAPTGELFF.

The chain couples TRBV14 to TRBJ1-2; D is undetermined. In germline, CDR1 is SGHDN, CDR2 FVKESK. The CDR3 loop spans 13 amino acids. V lost 4 bases to trimming and J lost 5 bases, with 11 bases between them. This chain's CDR3 is CASSPRLTYGYTF. In nucleotides, the CDR3 is TGTGCCAGCAGCCCTCGACTTACGTATGGCTACACCTTC.

The CDR3 spells CASSQVGRVSDEQFF. The CDR3 DNA reads as TGTGCCAGCAGCCAAGTCGGCAGGGTCTCCGATGAGCAGTTCTTC. The chain links TRBV4-2 to TRBJ2-1; a weak D match, TRBD1 (5 bases). Germline-derived CDR1 and CDR2 are LGHNA and YNFKEQ. Trimming removed 1 base at V and 8 bases at J, with 15 bases between. This CDR3 contains 15 residues.

This chain connects TRBV7-9 to TRBJ2-3; 11 bases match TRBD1. Germline lookup yields CDR1 SEHNR and CDR2 FQNEAQ (reference sequence). Losses at the gene ends were 4 bases for V and 3 bases for J; bases not matched to a gene: 6. The length of the CDR3 is 16 residues. CDR3 protein: CASSSDGQGATDTQYF. The DNA of the CDR3 is TGTGCCAGCAGCTCTGATGGACAGGGGGCTACAGATACGCAGTATTTT.

The gene calls are TRBV6-1 and TRBJ1-5; 8 positions match TRBD1. Germline trimming cut 7 bases from V and 4 bases from J; bases unmatched to any gene: 9. CDR3 size: 15 residues. From germline, CDR1 is MNHNS and CDR2 SASEGT. The CDR3 region is CASINTGGRNQPQHF. CDR3 coding DNA: TGTGCCAGCATTAATACAGGGGGTCGGAATCAGCCCCAGCATTTT.

The chain joins TRBV6-5 to TRBJ1-5, with D unresolved. Germline loops: CDR1 MNHEY, CDR2 SVGAGI. The CDR3 spans 12 residues. V lost 8 bases and J lost 4, with 9 bases in between. This CDR3 reads CASSAANQPQHF. CDR3 DNA sequence: TGTGCCAGCTCGGCGGCTAATCAGCCCCAGCATTTT.

The V and J genes are TRBV7-9 and TRBJ2-7; 8 nucleotides agree with TRBD2. Losses at the gene ends were 4 bases for V and 0 bases for J; bases not matched to a gene: 8. This CDR3 is built from 16 residues. In germline, CDR1 is SEHNR, CDR2 FQNEAQ (reference sequence). The CDR3 DNA is TGTGCCAGCAGCTCCTACACTAGCGGTAGCTCCTACGAGCAGTACTTC. Translating gives CASSSYTSGSSYEQYF.